The next 9 T cell receptor beta chains were all read from a single sample in a study of Ad26.COV2.S vaccination and SARS-CoV-2 variants. Treatment here: roughly 20 received Ad26.COV2.S at low or high dose, single or two shots; a few received placebo; per-sample allocation not given. Specimen acquisition occurred on day 63 following the initial vaccine or placebo injection. Using immunoSEQ multiplex PCR, the repertoire was profiled, and TCRdb retains in-frame clones only, with some absent. The sample carries about 420,000 clones, approximately 88% recorded once. Source: peripheral blood, taken in a trial of Ad26.COV2.S vaccine versus placebo. The receptor source for this set is a person aged 18-65 years who received the Ad26.COV2.S COVID-19 vaccine or a placebo.

This chain connects TRBV10-2 to TRBJ1-4; the match to TRBD1 covers 9 bases. The CDR3 length is 13 residues. The junction had 3 bases not matched to a gene; V was cut back by 8 bases and J by 5 bases. From germline, CDR1 is WSHSY and CDR2 SAAADI. CDR3 residues: CASQTGGNEKLFF. CDR3 coding DNA: TGCGCCAGCCAGACAGGGGGGAATGAAAAACTGTTTTTT.

The chain employs TRBV9 and TRBJ1-2, with a possible D match to TRBD1 (6 bases). This CDR3 has 14 residues. From germline, CDR1 is SGDLS and CDR2 YYNGEE. The germline V and J ends were trimmed by 0 bases and 7 bases, with 13 bases remaining between them. The CDR3 loop is CASSVDAGAFGYTF. DNA of the CDR3: TGTGCCAGCAGCGTAGATGCAGGGGCGTTTGGCTACACCTTC.

The chain carries TRBV29-1 and TRBJ1-1, with 7 bases lining up with TRBD1. J was trimmed by 4 bases and V by 6 bases; bases with no gene match: 11. Germline assignment: CDR1 SQVTM and CDR2 ANQGSEA. CDR3 size: 14 residues. The CDR3 reads CSVRSNRGTTEAFF. The CDR3 nucleotides are TGCAGCGTACGTTCTAACAGGGGAACCACTGAAGCTTTCTTT.

J is TRBJ1-1 and V is TRBV30; D unresolved. Trimming took 4 bases from V and 0 from J, leaving 6 bases between them. Germline V lookup: CDR1 GTSNPN, CDR2 SVGIG (reference sequence). The CDR3 runs 12 residues. The CDR3 spells CAWTDLNTEAFF. The CDR3 coding sequence is TGTGCCTGGACCGACTTGAACACTGAAGCTTTCTTT.

This sequence joins TRBV6-4 and TRBJ1-1; 8 bases agree with TRBD1. This CDR3 region has 14 residues. Germline V gene sequence: CDR1 MRHNA, CDR2 SNTAGT. With 3 bases clipped from V and 11 bases from J, the junction kept 11 bases outside the gene matches. The CDR3 protein is CASSESGTGNVAFF. CDR3 sequence (DNA): TGTGCCAGCAGTGAGAGCGGGACAGGCAATGTGGCTTTCTTT.

This chain uses TRBV18 with TRBJ1-1; 7 bases line up with TRBD1. The CDR3 spans 16 residues. Trimming at V came to 2 bases and at J to 1 base, leaving 7 bases not matched to a gene. The germline CDR1 and CDR2 sequences are KGHSH and LQKENI. The CDR3 here is CASSPRTGRENTEAFF. DNA for the CDR3: TGTGCCAGCTCACCAAGGACAGGTAGGGAGAACACTGAAGCTTTCTTT.

V and J are TRBV5-6 and TRBJ1-2, with a tentative D call TRBD1 (6 bases). Trimming removed 6 bases from V and 3 bases from J, with 15 bases in between. Germline CDR1 SGHDT, CDR2 YYEEEE. The length of the CDR3 is 14 residues. In nucleotides, the CDR3 is TGTGCCAGCACCATCTTGGACAGATACTATGGCTACACCTTC. It translates to CASTILDRYYGYTF.

The chain combines TRBV6-2 or TRBV6-3 with TRBJ1-2; TRBD1 aligns across 7 bases. The trim removed 5 bases at V and 3 bases at J, leaving 3 bases unmatched. Germline CDR1 and CDR2: MNHEY and SVGEGT. This CDR3 has 13 amino acids. The CDR3 DNA follows: TGTGCCAGCAGTCGACAGGGCTACTATGGCTACACCTTC. Protein sequence: CASSRQGYYGYTF.

The genes are TRBV5-5 and TRBJ2-1, with TRBD2 identical over 8 bases. There are 15 residues in the CDR3. Germline V lookup: CDR1 SGHKS, CDR2 YYEKEE (reference sequence). V dropped 2 bases and J dropped 5; count of bases not matched to a gene: 6. CDR3 bases: TGTGCCAGCAGCTTAACAGCGGGAGAGCACAATGAGCAGTTCTTC. Its translation is CASSLTAGEHNEQFF.